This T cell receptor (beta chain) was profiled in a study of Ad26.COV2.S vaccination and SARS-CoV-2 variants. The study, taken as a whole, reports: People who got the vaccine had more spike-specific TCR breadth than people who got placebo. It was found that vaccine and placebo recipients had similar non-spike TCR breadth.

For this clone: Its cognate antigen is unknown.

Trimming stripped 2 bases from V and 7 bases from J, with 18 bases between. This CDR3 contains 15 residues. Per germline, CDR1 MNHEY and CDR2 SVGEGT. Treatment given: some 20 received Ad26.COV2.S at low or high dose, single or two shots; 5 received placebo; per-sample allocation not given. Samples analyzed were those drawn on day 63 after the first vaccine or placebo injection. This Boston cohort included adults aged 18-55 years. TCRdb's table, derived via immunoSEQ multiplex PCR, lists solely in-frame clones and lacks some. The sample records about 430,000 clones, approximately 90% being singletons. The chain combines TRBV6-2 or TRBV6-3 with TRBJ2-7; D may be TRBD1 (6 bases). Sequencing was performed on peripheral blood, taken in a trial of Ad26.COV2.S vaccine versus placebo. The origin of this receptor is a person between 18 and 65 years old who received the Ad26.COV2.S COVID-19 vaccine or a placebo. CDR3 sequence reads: CASSYTGIPLEEQYF. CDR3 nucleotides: TGTGCCAGCAGTTACACAGGGATCCCATTGGAGGAGCAGTACTTC.